Shown below are 24 T cell receptor beta chains from a single sample sequenced in a study of Graves' ophthalmopathy and Graves' hyperthyroidism. RNA transcripts were the source from which TCR beta CDR3 regions were amplified. RT-PCR with HTBI primers came first, then second-round multiplex PCR. TCRdb analysed the multiplex PCR reads with MiXCR anew, one entry per CDR3 protein. The sample includes around 400,000 distinct CDR3 sequences, around 20% of them seen just once. The specimen sequenced was peripheral blood. The receptors stem from a woman aged 18-29 years with stable Graves' hyperthyroidism.

The V call is TRBV24-1, the J call TRBJ2-5; no definite D call. The V gene's germline CDR1 is KGHDR and CDR2 SFDVKD. CDR3 length: 14 amino acids. Trimming cost V 4 bases and J 5 bases, with 13 bases left between them. The CDR3 DNA follows: TGTGCCACCAGTGAAACGGGCCACAAGGAGACCCAGTACTTC. Encoded protein: CATSETGHKETQYF.

This chain links TRBV29-1 with TRBJ2-5; perhaps TRBD1 as D (6 bases). The CDR3 spans 14 residues. Germline V lookup: CDR1 SQVTM, CDR2 ANQGSEA. The ends were cut back, 0 bases at V and 4 bases at J, with 12 bases in the middle. CDR3 sequence reads: CSVEETTGLETQYF. The CDR3 region has the DNA TGCAGCGTTGAAGAAACTACAGGGCTAGAGACCCAGTACTTC.

This clonotype occurred many times. This rearrangement joins TRBV2 to TRBJ2-3; 9 bases are shared with TRBD2. The CDR3 contains 14 residues. CDR1 SNHLY and CDR2 FYNNEI come from the germline V gene. V was clipped by 6 bases and J by 4 bases; unmatched bases: 5. The CDR3: CASRGLAGADTQYF. For the CDR3, the DNA is TGTGCCAGCAGGGGATTAGCGGGAGCAGATACGCAGTATTTT. The complete variable domain, with remaining parts taken from reference TRBV2 and TRBJ2-3, reads EPEVTQTPSHQVTQMGQEVILRCVPISNHLYFYWYRQILGQKVEFLVSFYNNEISEKSEIFDDQFSVERPDGSNFTLKIRSTKLEDSAMYFCASRGLAGADTQYFGPGTRLTVL.

This clonotype was seen many times. This chain uses TRBV11-1 with TRBJ2-7, with D possibly matching TRBD2 (6 bases). Germline CDR1 and CDR2: SGHAT and FQDESV (reference sequence). The CDR3 length is 18 residues. V was trimmed by 1 base and J by 2 bases, leaving 21 bases between them. Here the CDR3 DNA reads TGTGCCAGCAGCTTAGGAGTATCGGGGACTCGTAAACCCTACGAGCAGTACTTC. Encoded protein: CASSLGVSGTRKPYEQYF.

This clonotype has at least ten counts. The V gene is TRBV5-1, the J gene TRBJ1-2; 7 bases are a match to TRBD1. The germline CDR1 and CDR2 sequences are SGHRS and YFSETQ. Trimming at V came to 3 bases and at J to 4 bases, leaving 15 bases not matched to a gene. This CDR3 is built from 17 residues. This CDR3 is CASSSVTGQQISYGYTF. The CDR3 nucleotides are TGCGCCAGCAGCTCTGTCACGGGACAGCAGATTTCCTATGGCTACACCTTC.

This clonotype was recorded at least ten times. V and J are TRBV6-1 and TRBJ2-7; TRBD1 matches at 8 bases. The CDR3 has 15 amino acids. Germline CDR1 reads MNHNS; CDR2 reads SASEGT. With V trimmed by 5 bases and J by 5 bases, 11 bases remained unmatched. This CDR3 is CASSTLGTGLHEQYF. Here the CDR3 DNA reads TGTGCCAGCAGTACCCTAGGGACAGGTCTGCACGAGCAGTACTTC.

This clonotype was seen ten or more times. The rearrangement uses TRBV29-1 and TRBJ2-5; 9 bases are a match to TRBD1. The V segment lost 7 bases and the J segment 2 bases; nucleotides outside the gene matches: 5. Germline CDR1 reads SQVTM; CDR2 reads ANQGSEA. The CDR3 extends over 13 amino acids. CDR3 DNA sequence: TGCAGCGGAGGACAGGGGACGCAAGAGACCCAGTACTTC. Protein: CSGGQGTQETQYF.

The rearrangement joins TRBV10-3 to TRBJ1-5, with 8 nucleotides matching TRBD1. The germline V gene has CDR1 ENHRY and CDR2 SYGVKD. With V trimmed by 0 bases and J by 6 bases, 7 bases remained unmatched. This CDR3 contains 16 residues. The CDR3 DNA reads as TGTGCCATCAGTGAGTCCCCTGGACAGGGAGGTCAGCCCCAGCATTTT. Translated, it gives CAISESPGQGGQPQHF.

CDR3 coding DNA: TGTGCCAGCAGTTTATCTGGGACAGGGGCCCCCGGGGAGCTGTTTTTT. Its translation: CASSLSGTGAPGELFF. The chain has TRBV27 and TRBJ2-2; 10 bases line up with TRBD1. J was trimmed by 6 bases and V by 0 bases; bases with no gene match: 4. The CDR3 contains 16 residues. Germline CDR1 reads MNHEY; CDR2 reads SMNVEV (reference sequence).

Ten or more counts support this clonotype. The chain carries TRBV3-1 and TRBJ2-7; D is undetermined. Trimming removed 1 base from V and 10 bases from J, with 14 bases in between. Germline CDR1 is LGHDT and CDR2 is YNNKEL (reference sequence). The CDR3 extends over 13 amino acids. CDR3 region: CASSQGRFGLQYF. The CDR3, as DNA: TGTGCCAGCAGCCAAGGAAGGTTCGGCCTCCAGTACTTC.

This clonotype has just a few counts. Given a much more abundant clone one base away, this may be a read error. Since no conserved phenylalanine or tryptophan closes the CDR3, a read error is the likely cause. V usage is TRBV4-2 and J usage is TRBJ1-1; D gene ambiguous. Trimming pared 1 base from V and 1 base from J, leaving 7 bases between. The CDR3 is 14 residues long. The V gene's germline CDR1 is LGHNA and CDR2 YNFKEQ. The CDR3, as DNA: TGTGCCAGCAGCCAAGGATCAGAGAACACTGAAGCTTTCCTT. Translation: CASSQGSENTEAFL.

This clonotype appeared many times. The chain links TRBV11-3 to TRBJ1-1; the D is unclear. Germline assignment: CDR1 SGHNT and CDR2 YENEEA. The V end lost 2 bases, the J end lost 2 bases, and 9 bases lay between the germline ends. This CDR3 spans 14 amino acids. The CDR3 loop reads CASSLSALNTEAFF. Here the CDR3 DNA reads TGTGCCAGCAGCTTATCGGCTTTAAACACTGAAGCTTTCTTT.

There are many counts of this clonotype. The chain recombines TRBV7-8 with TRBJ1-1, with D unresolved. Germline V lookup: CDR1 SGHVS, CDR2 FQNEAQ. This CDR3 is built from 15 residues. The V end was cut by 1 base, the J end by 5 bases, with 14 bases between. This CDR3 reads CASSLVAGRKTEAFF. The CDR3 DNA is TGTGCCAGCAGCTTAGTGGCAGGACGAAAAACTGAAGCTTTCTTT.

In its sample, this clonotype was seen a few times. The chain joins TRBV4-1 to TRBJ2-2; no clear D gene. V lost 1 base and J 0 bases, leaving 12 bases between the germline ends. In germline, CDR1 is MGHRA, CDR2 YSYEKL. The CDR3 consists of 17 residues. In DNA, the CDR3 is TGCGCCAGCAGCCAAGTCTTGAACGCTGCGAACACCGGGGAGCTGTTTTTT. Its protein is CASSQVLNAANTGELFF.

At least ten counts were recorded for this clonotype. CDR3 sequence: CASQQFGEAFF. The CDR3 DNA sequence: TGTGCCAGTCAGCAGTTCGGTGAAGCTTTCTTT. The chain has TRBV19 and TRBJ1-1; D unresolved. The V gene's germline CDR1 is LNHDA and CDR2 SQIVND (reference sequence). The CDR3 covers 11 residues. Trimming took 8 bases from V and 7 from J, leaving 11 bases between them.

This clonotype was seen repeatedly, ten times or more. V and J are TRBV28 and TRBJ1-2; 9 nucleotides match TRBD1. The V gene's germline CDR1 is MDHEN and CDR2 SYDVKM. Trimming cost V 6 bases and J 7 bases; bases outside gene matches: 15. This CDR3 has 16 residues. The CDR3 DNA reads as TGTGCCAGCAGCGATGGGCCGGGACAGGGTTATCGTGGCTACACCTTC. Amino acid sequence: CASSDGPGQGYRGYTF.

This clonotype occurred many times. One end of the junction is discordant with germline, which a read error may explain. The chain is built from TRBV10-2 and TRBJ1-1; possibly TRBD1 for D (6 bases). Germline CDR1 WSHSY, CDR2 SAAADI. This CDR3 comprises 13 residues. The CDR3 sequence is CAGRDTWNTEAFF. CDR3 nucleotides: TGCGCCGGCAGGGACACTTGGAACACTGAAGCTTTCTTT.

This clonotype appeared many times. The chain uses TRBV9 and TRBJ2-2; 13 positions match TRBD2. This CDR3 spans 18 amino acids. The V and J ends lost 2 bases and 5 bases, in that order; junction bases with no gene match: 9. Germline CDR1 is SGDLS and CDR2 is YYNGEE. In DNA, the CDR3 is TGTGCCAGCAGCGTGGAACCGGGACTAGCGGGGCCGACCGGGGAGCTGTTTTTT. Its protein is CASSVEPGLAGPTGELFF.

This clonotype was counted ten times or more. This chain links TRBV4-1 with TRBJ2-7; TRBD1 agrees at 9 bases. This CDR3 is built from 15 residues. Trimming cost V 0 bases and J 6 bases; bases outside gene matches: 6. Germline V gene data show CDR1 as MGHRA and CDR2 as YSYEKL. The CDR3 here is CASSQETGGLPEQYF. In DNA form, the CDR3 reads TGCGCCAGCAGCCAAGAGACAGGGGGTCTCCCCGAGCAGTACTTC.

This clonotype was seen repeatedly, ten times or more. The chain recombines TRBV12-3 or TRBV12-4 with TRBJ1-3, with D uncertain. The CDR3 covers 11 residues. V gave up 11 bases and J gave up 0 bases, with 5 bases separating them. The CDR3 coding sequence is TGTGCCGGTCGCTCTGGAAACACCATATATTTT. Protein: CAGRSGNTIYF.

This clonotype was observed a few times. The chain recombines TRBV18 with TRBJ2-1, with TRBD2 matching over 12 bases. The CDR3 covers 16 residues. J gave up 5 bases and V 3 bases, and 5 bases lay outside the gene matches. CDR1 and CDR2 (germline): KGHSH, LQKENI. CDR3 protein: CASSPPGLAGNNEQFF. The CDR3 bases are TGTGCCAGCTCACCGCCAGGACTAGCGGGGAACAATGAGCAGTTCTTC.

This clonotype was detected only a few times. The chain has TRBV4-3 and TRBJ2-7; 9 nucleotides line up with TRBD2. CDR3 length: 16 residues. The junction had 6 bases not matched to a gene; V was cut back by 0 bases and J by 3 bases. The germline V gene encodes CDR1 LGHNA and CDR2 YSLEER. CDR3 nucleotides: TGCGCCAGCAGCCAAGAAGTACTAGCGGGCCTCTACGAGCAGTACTTC. Translation gives CASSQEVLAGLYEQYF.

This clonotype appeared many times. The gene calls are TRBV5-1 and TRBJ1-1; D gene unclear. The ends were cut back, 4 bases at V and 2 bases at J, with 9 bases in the middle. Per germline, CDR1 SGHRS and CDR2 YFSETQ. The CDR3 is 13 amino acids. The CDR3 region is CASSINRNTEAFF. Here the CDR3 DNA reads TGCGCCAGCAGCATTAACAGAAACACTGAAGCTTTCTTT. The variable domain in full, completed from reference TRBV5-1 and TRBJ1-1, reads KAGVTQTPRYLIKTRGQQVTLSCSPISGHRSVSWYQQTPGQGLQFLFEYFSETQRNKGNFPGRFSGRQFSNSRSEMNVSTLELGDSALYLCASSINRNTEAFFGQGTRLTVV.

This clonotype was observed many times. The chain is built from TRBV7-9 and TRBJ2-7, with unresolved D. The V end was cut by 1 base, the J end by 5 bases, with 9 bases between. Looked up from germline, CDR1 is SEHNR and CDR2 is FQNEAQ (reference sequence). The CDR3 consists of 13 residues. The CDR3 reads CASSLEGSHEQYF. CDR3 DNA: TGTGCCAGCAGCTTAGAGGGTAGCCACGAGCAGTACTTC.